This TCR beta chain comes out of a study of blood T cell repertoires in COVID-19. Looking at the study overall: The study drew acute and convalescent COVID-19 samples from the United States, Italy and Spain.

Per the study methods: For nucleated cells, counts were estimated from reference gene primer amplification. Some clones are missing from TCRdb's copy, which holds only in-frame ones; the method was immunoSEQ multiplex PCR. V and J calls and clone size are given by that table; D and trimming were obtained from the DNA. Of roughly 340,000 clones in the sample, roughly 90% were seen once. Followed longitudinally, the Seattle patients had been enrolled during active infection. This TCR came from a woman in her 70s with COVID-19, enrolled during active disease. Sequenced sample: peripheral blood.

CDR3 in amino acids: CASSFTGTTEAFF. CDR3 bases: TGTGCCAGCAGCTTTACAGGGACCACTGAAGCTTTCTTT. The rearrangement uses TRBV13 and TRBJ1-1, with D perhaps matching TRBD1 (6 bases). Trimming left V 3 bases short and J 4 bases short, with 9 bases between. This CDR3 spans 13 amino acids. CDR1 PRHDT and CDR2 FYEKMQ come from the germline V gene (reference sequence).